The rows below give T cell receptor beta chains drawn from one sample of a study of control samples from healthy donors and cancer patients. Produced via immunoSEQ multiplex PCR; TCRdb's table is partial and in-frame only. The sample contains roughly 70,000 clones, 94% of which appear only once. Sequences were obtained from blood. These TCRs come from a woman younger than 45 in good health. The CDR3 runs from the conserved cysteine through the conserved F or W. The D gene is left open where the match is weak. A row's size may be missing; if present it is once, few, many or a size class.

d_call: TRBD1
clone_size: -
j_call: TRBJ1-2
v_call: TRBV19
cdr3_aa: CASIGTVAYGYTF
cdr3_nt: TGTGCCAGTATCGGGACAGTCGCCTATGGCTACACCTTC

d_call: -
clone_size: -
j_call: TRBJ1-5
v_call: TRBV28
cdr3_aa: CASTREGYFNQPQHF
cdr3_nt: TGTGCCAGCACTCGGGAGGGGTATTTCAATCAGCCCCAGCATTTT

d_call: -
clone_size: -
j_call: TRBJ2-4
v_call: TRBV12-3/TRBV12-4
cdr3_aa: CASSLLAKNIQYF
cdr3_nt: TGTGCCAGCAGCCTTCTAGCCAAAAACATTCAGTACTTC

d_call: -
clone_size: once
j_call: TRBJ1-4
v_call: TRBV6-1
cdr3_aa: CASSEPGLLEKLFF
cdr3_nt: TGTGCCAGCAGTGAGCCGGGACTTCTTGAAAAACTGTTTTTT

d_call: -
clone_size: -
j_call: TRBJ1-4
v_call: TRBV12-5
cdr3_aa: CASGLVGFGDGEKLFF
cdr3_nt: TGTGCTAGTGGTTTGGTAGGTTTCGGGGACGGTGAAAAACTGTTTTTT

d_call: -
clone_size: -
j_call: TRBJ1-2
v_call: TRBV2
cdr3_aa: CASSVEGYGYTF
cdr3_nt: TGTGCCAGCAGTGTCGAGGGATATGGCTACACCTTC

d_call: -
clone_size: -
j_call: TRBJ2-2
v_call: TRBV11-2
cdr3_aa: CASSFLGELFF
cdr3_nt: TGTGCCAGCAGCTTTCTTGGGGAGCTGTTTTTT

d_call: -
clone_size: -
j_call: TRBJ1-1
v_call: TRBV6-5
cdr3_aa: CASSYTPGPGSTEAFF
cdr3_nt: TGTGCCAGCAGTTACACACCCGGCCCAGGGAGCACTGAAGCTTTCTTT

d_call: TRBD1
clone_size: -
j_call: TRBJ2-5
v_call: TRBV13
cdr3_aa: CASSPGQGAKETQYF
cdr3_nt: TGTGCCAGCAGCCCGGGACAGGGGGCAAAAGAGACCCAGTACTTC

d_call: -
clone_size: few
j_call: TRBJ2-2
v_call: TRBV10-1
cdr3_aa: CARSPLVAANTGELFF
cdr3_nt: TGCGCCCGCAGCCCACTGGTAGCCGCGAACACCGGGGAGCTGTTTTTT

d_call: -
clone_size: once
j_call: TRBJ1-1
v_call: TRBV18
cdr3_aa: CASSLANTEAFF
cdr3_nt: TGTGCCAGCTCACTGGCGAATACTGAAGCTTTCTTT

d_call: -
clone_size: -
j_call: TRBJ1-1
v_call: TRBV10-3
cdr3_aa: CAISDIGSLNTEAFF
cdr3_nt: TGTGCCATCAGTGATATTGGGTCTTTGAACACTGAAGCTTTCTTT

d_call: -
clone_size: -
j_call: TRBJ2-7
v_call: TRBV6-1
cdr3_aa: CASSETSSYEQYF
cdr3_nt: TGTGCCAGCAGTGAGACAAGCTCCTACGAGCAGTACTTC

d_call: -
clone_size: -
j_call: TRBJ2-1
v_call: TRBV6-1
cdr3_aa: CASSEVGQSREQFF
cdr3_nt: TGTGCCAGCAGTGAAGTCGGACAGTCGAGGGAGCAGTTCTTC

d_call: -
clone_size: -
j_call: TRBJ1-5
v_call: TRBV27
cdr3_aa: CASSLQGGNQPQHF
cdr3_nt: TGTGCCAGCAGTTTGCAGGGTGGCAATCAGCCCCAGCATTTT

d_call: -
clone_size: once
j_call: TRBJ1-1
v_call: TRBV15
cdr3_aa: CATSRVGWTEAFF
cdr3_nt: TGTGCCACCAGCAGAGTCGGGTGGACTGAAGCTTTCTTT

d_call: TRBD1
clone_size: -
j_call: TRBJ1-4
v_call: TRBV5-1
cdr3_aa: CASRQGNSDEKLFF
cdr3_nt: TGCGCCAGCAGACAGGGGAATTCGGATGAAAAACTGTTTTTT

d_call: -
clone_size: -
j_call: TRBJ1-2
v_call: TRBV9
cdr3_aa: CASSVADSTNYGYTF
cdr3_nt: TGTGCCAGCAGCGTAGCAGACAGCACTAACTATGGCTACACCTTC

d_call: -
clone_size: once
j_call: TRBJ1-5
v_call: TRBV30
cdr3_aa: CAWNIGTPSNQPQHF
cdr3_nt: TGTGCCTGGAATATAGGGACACCAAGCAATCAGCCCCAGCATTTT

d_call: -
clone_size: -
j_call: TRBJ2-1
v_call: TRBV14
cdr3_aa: CASSKGDYNEQFF
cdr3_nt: TGTGCCAGCAGCAAAGGGGACTACAATGAGCAGTTCTTC

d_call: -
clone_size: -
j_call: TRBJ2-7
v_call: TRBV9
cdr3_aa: CASSVGQVSYEQYF
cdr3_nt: TGTGCCAGCAGCGTAGGACAGGTCTCCTACGAGCAGTACTTC

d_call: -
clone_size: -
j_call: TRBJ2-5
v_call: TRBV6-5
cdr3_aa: CASSYSKFRGETQYF
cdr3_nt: TGTGCCAGCAGTTACTCGAAGTTTAGGGGTGAGACCCAGTACTTC

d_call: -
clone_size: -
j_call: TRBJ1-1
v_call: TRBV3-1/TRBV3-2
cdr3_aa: CASSQAGPGGGAFF
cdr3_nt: TGTGCCAGCAGCCAAGCCGGGCCGGGCGGTGGAGCTTTCTTT

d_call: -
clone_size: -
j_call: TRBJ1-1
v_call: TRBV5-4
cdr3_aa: CATHPGLILNTEAFF
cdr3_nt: TGTGCCACCCATCCGGGCCTAATCTTGAACACTGAAGCTTTCTTT

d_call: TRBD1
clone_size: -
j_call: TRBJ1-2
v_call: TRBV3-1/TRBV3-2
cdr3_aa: CASSQETPGTGGDGYTF
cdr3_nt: TGTGCCAGCAGCCAAGAAACCCCCGGGACAGGGGGCGATGGCTACACCTTC

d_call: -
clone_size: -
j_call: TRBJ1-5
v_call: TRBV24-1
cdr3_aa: CATSDSRGRGPQHF
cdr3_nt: TGTGCCACCAGTGACTCGCGGGGACGCGGGCCCCAGCATTTT

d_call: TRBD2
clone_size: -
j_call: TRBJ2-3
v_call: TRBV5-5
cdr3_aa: CASSGRDYPTDTQYF
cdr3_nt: TGTGCCAGCAGCGGCCGGGACTATCCTACAGATACGCAGTATTTT

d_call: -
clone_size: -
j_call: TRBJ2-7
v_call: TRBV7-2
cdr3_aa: CASSLVVGYEQYF
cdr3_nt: TGTGCCAGCAGCTTAGTTGTTGGGTACGAGCAGTACTTC

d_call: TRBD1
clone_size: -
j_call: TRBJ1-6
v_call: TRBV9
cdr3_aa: CASSVLPTGRGNSPLHF
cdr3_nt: TGTGCCAGCAGCGTATTACCGACAGGGCGAGGAAATTCACCCCTCCACTTT

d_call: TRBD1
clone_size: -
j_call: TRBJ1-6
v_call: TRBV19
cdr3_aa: CASRDGGQDNSPLHF
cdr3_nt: TGTGCCAGTAGGGATGGGGGACAGGACAATTCACCCCTCCACTTT

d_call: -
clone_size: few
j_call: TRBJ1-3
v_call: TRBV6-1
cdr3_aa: CASSEYGRSGNTIYF
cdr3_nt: TGTGCCAGCAGTGAATACGGCCGCTCTGGAAACACCATATATTTT

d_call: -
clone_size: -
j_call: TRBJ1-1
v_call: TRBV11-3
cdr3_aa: CASSSTSEAFF
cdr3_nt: TGTGCCAGCAGCTCTACGTCTGAAGCTTTCTTT

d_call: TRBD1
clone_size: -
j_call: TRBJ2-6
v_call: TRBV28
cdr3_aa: CASSQGPGTGSGANVLTF
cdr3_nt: TGTGCCAGCAGTCAGGGTCCCGGGACAGGCTCTGGGGCCAACGTCCTGACTTTC

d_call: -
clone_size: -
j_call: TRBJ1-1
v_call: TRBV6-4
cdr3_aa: CASSDAPGTEAFF
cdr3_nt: TGTGCCAGCAGTGACGCCCCAGGCACTGAAGCTTTCTTT

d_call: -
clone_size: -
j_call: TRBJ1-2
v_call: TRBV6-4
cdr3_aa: CASSEEYPRGQLNYGYTF
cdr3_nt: TGTGCCAGCAGCGAAGAATACCCTCGGGGGCAGCTCAACTATGGCTACACCTTC

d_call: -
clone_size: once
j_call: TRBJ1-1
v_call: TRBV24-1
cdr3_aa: CATSVNRDMVTEAFF
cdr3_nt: TGTGCCACCAGTGTCAACAGGGATATGGTAACTGAAGCTTTCTTT

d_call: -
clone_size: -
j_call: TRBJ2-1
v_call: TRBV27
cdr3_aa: CASSLSSSYEQFF
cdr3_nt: TGTGCCAGCAGTTTATCATCCAGCTATGAGCAGTTCTTC

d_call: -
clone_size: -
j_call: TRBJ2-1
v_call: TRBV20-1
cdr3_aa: CSAREVFGQFF
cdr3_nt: TGCAGTGCTAGAGAGGTTTTTGGGCAGTTCTTC

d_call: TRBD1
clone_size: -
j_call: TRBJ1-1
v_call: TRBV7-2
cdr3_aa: CASSLQGGNTEAFF
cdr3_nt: TGTGCCAGCAGCTTACAGGGGGGAAACACTGAAGCTTTCTTT

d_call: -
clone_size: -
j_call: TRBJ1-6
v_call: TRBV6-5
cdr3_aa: CASSLNGNSPLHF
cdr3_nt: TGTGCCAGCAGCCTAAATGGGAATTCACCCCTCCACTTT

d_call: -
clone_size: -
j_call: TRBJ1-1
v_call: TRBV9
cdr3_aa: CASSAGGGTEAFF
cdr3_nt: TGTGCCAGCAGCGCGGGGGGCGGCACTGAAGCTTTCTTT

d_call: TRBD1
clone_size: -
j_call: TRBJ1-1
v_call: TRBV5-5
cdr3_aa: CASSPWTGRNTEAFF
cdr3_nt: TGTGCCAGCAGCCCATGGACAGGGAGGAACACTGAAGCTTTCTTT

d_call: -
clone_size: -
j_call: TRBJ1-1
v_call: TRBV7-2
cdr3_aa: CASSLGRLNTEAFF
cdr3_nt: TGTGCCAGCAGCTTAGGCAGGTTGAACACTGAAGCTTTCTTT

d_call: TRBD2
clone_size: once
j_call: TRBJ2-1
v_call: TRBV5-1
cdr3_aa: CASSERTSGLNNEQFF
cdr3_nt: TGCGCCAGCAGCGAGAGGACTAGCGGGCTTAATAATGAGCAGTTCTTC

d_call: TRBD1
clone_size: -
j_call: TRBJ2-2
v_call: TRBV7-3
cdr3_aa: CASSLNAQGAPGELFF
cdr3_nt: TGTGCCAGCAGCTTAAATGCACAGGGGGCGCCCGGGGAGCTGTTTTTT